The 9 T cell receptor beta chains listed next were all sequenced from one sample in a study of OX40 agonist ivuxolimab in advanced cancers. Profiled with immunoSEQ multiplex PCR; TCRdb holds only in-frame clones, not every one. The table includes some 80,000 clones, 92% detected once. The starting material was CD4+ or CD8+ T cells sorted from blood, obtained in a trial of the OX40 agonist ivuxolimab. All receptors come from an adult with an advanced solid tumor such as melanoma, head and neck, liver or kidney cancer.

This clone was seen once. The CDR3 ends on some other residue instead of the conserved phenylalanine or tryptophan, so this is likely a read error. The V gene is TRBV6-5, the J gene TRBJ1-6; unclear D gene. Germline assignment: CDR1 MNHEY and CDR2 SVGAGI. Trimming took 4 bases from V and 9 from J, leaving 16 bases between them. The CDR3 consists of 15 residues. The CDR3 loop reads CASSLDGLGISPLHL. The CDR3 region has the DNA TGTGCCAGCAGTTTAGATGGGCTTGGGATTTCACCCCTCCACCTT.

The CDR3 spells CASRQGGLAGVAGELFF. The CDR3 DNA reads TGTGCCAGCAGGCAGGGCGGACTAGCGGGAGTGGCCGGGGAGCTGTTTTTT. The chain couples TRBV28 to TRBJ2-2; the match to TRBD2 covers 13 bases. Germline CDR1 is MDHEN and CDR2 is SYDVKM. V dropped 6 bases and J dropped 6; count of bases not matched to a gene: 10. The CDR3 runs to 17 residues.

Comment on this clone: The junction differs from germline at one of its ends, possibly a read error. This rearrangement joins TRBV5-1 to TRBJ2-7, with D perhaps matching TRBD1 (5 bases). The length of the CDR3 is 12 residues. The germline V gene encodes CDR1 SGHRS and CDR2 YFSETQ. CDR3 in amino acids: CASSLRVREQYF. CDR3 sequence (DNA): TGTGCCAGCAGCCTCAGGGTCCGGGAGCAGTACTTC. The whole variable domain, filled in from reference TRBV5-1 and TRBJ2-7, reads KAGVTQTPRYLIKTRGQQVTLSCSPISGHRSVSWYQQTPGQGLQFLFEYFSETQRNKGNFPGRFSGRQFSNSRSEMNVSTLELGDSALYLCASSLRVREQYFGPGTRLTVT.

This clone has only one observation. The chain links TRBV29-1 to TRBJ2-2, with 11 nucleotides matching TRBD2. CDR3 length equals 15 residues. Germline CDR1 and CDR2: SQVTM and ANQGSEA. V trimming: 4 bases; J trimming: 5 bases; junction bases outside the gene matches: 6. CDR3 residues: CSVVRLAGGTGELFF. DNA for the CDR3: TGCAGCGTTGTCCGCTTAGCGGGGGGGACCGGGGAGCTGTTTTTT.

The V call is TRBV5-1, the J call TRBJ1-2, with a weak D call TRBD1 (5 bases). Germline lookup yields CDR1 SGHRS and CDR2 YFSETQ. The CDR3 has 16 residues. V was cut by 0 bases and J by 5 bases, with 17 bases left in between. CDR3 sequence (DNA): TGCGCCAGCAGCTTGGGAGCTACCCGGGGGGTATATGGCTACACCTTC. Its protein product is CASSLGATRGVYGYTF.

In its sample, this clone was seen once. This sequence joins TRBV9 and TRBJ2-1; 11 positions match TRBD2. Germline values: CDR1 SGDLS, CDR2 YYNGEE. V shed 4 bases, J shed 9 bases, and the junction held 9 bases outside the gene matches. This CDR3 contains 15 residues. CDR3 in DNA: TGTGCCAGCAGCACCGGGACTAGCGGTCCCGGTGAGCAGTTCTTC. Translated, it gives CASSTGTSGPGEQFF. Drawing the rest from reference TRBV9 and TRBJ2-1, the complete variable domain is DSGVTQTPKHLITATGQRVTLRCSPRSGDLSVYWYQQSLDQGLQFLIQYYNGEERAKGNILERFSAQQFPDLHSELNLSSLELGDSALYFCASSTGTSGPGEQFFGPGTRLTVL.

The chain joins TRBV7-2 to TRBJ1-1; no reliable D call. The ends were cut back, 5 bases at V and 10 bases at J, with 20 bases in the middle. The CDR3 is 14 residues long. Looked up from germline, CDR1 is SGHTA and CDR2 is FQGNSA. The CDR3 sequence is CASSPGRVATGAFF. In DNA form, the CDR3 reads TGTGCCAGCAGCCCGGGAAGGGTAGCAACGGGAGCTTTCTTT.

This clone was picked up one time. The chain uses TRBV2 and TRBJ2-3; TRBD2 agrees at 8 bases. Looked up from germline, CDR1 is SNHLY and CDR2 is FYNNEI. The CDR3 sequence is 16 residues long. J lost 3 bases, V lost 6 bases, and 11 bases had no gene match. DNA for the CDR3: TGTGCCAGCAGCAATAGCGGGGCCGGGGGTACAGATACGCAGTATTTT. Amino acid sequence: CASSNSGAGGTDTQYF.

The chain employs TRBV6-1 and TRBJ1-1, with D maybe TRBD1 (6 bases). V shed 6 bases and J shed 4 bases, with 15 bases lying between them. This CDR3 has 14 residues. Germline CDR1 and CDR2: MNHNS and SASEGT. The CDR3 DNA is TGTGCCAGCAGCGGAGTGGAGGGGGTCACTGAAGCTTTCTTT. This encodes CASSGVEGVTEAFF.